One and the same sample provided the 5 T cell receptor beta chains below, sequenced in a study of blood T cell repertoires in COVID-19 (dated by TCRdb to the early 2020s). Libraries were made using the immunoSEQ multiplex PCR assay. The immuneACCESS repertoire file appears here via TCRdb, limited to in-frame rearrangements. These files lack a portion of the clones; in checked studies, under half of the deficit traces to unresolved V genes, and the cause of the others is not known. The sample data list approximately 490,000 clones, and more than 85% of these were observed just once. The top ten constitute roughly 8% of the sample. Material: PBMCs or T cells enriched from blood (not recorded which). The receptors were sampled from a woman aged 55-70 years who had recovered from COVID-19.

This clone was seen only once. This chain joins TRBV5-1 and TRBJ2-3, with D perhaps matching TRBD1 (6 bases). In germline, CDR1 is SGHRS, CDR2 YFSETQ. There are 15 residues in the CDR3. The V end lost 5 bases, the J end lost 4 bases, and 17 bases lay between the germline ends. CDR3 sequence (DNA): TGCGCCAGCAGTGAACAGGGCAGTATGTCAGATACGCAGTATTTT. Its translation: CASSEQGSMSDTQYF.

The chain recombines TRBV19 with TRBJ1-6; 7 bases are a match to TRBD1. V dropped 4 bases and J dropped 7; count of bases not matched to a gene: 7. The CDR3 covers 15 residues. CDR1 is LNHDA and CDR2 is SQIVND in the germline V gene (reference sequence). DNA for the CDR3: TGTGCCAGTAGTACCTCAACAGGGGTCAATTCACCCCTCCACTTT. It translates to CASSTSTGVNSPLHF.

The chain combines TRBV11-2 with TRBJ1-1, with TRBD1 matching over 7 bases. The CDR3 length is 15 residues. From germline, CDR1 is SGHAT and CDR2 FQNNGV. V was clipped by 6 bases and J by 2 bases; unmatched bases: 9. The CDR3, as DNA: TGTGCCAGCAGACTTCACAGGGGACCTAACACTGAAGCTTTCTTT. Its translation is CASRLHRGPNTEAFF. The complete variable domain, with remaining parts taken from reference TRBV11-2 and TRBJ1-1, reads EAGVAQSPRYKIIEKRQSVAFWCNPISGHATLYWYQQILGQGPKLLIQFQNNGVVDDSQLPKDRFSAERLKGVDSTLKIQPAKLEDSAVYLCASRLHRGPNTEAFFGQGTRLTVV.

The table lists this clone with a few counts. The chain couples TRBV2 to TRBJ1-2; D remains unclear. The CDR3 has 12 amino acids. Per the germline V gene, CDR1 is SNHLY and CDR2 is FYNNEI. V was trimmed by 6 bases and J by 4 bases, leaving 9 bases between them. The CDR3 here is CASRELFYGYTF. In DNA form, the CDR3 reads TGTGCCAGCAGGGAGTTGTTCTATGGCTACACCTTC.

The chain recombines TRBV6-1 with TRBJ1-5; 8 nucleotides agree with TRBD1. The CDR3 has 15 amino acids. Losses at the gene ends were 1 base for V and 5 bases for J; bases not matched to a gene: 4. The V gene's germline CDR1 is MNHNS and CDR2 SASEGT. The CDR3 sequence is CASSEGPRGHQPQHF. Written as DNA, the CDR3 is TGTGCCAGCAGTGAAGGGCCCAGGGGGCATCAGCCCCAGCATTTT.